This TCR beta chain was retrieved from a study of STAT5B mutations in CD4+ large granular lymphocyte leukemia. Trimming took 6 bases from V and 8 from J, leaving 16 bases between them. The CDR3 runs to 13 residues. CDR1 and CDR2 (germline): SNHLY, FYNNEI. Study results and limitations: Patient CD4-sorted repertoires looked more clonal than healthy CD4+ repertoires, even without putative leukemic clones. 8/27 top patient clones versus 2/35 control clones were TRBV06-family.

Produced via immunoSEQ multiplex PCR; TCRdb's table is partial and in-frame only. The sample has over 30,000 clones, over 60% seen once. A few counts support this clone. The antigen remains undetermined. The rearrangement uses TRBV2 and TRBJ1-2; tentatively, D is TRBD1 (5 bases). Sequenced sample: CD4+ T cells from blood buffy coats. The sequence was obtained from a human donor in good health. The CDR3 DNA sequence: TGTGCCAGCAGGGAGATCAGGGATGGGGGCTACACCTTC. Its protein product is CASREIRDGGYTF.